This entry lists 7 T cell receptor beta chains sequenced from one sample in a study of cytomegalovirus exposure and HLA in healthy donors. Primers included in the PCR were 60 Vbeta and 13 Jbeta primers. Only in-frame clones appear in the TCRdb table, and some are missing; sequencing was by immunoSEQ multiplex PCR. The sample holds approximately 110,000 clones. Sequenced: PBMCs. The receptors were sampled from a man in his late teens or twenties in good health and CMV-seronegative.

This chain links TRBV5-1 with TRBJ2-7; 11 bases map to TRBD1. Germline V gene sequence: CDR1 SGHRS, CDR2 YFSETQ. J lost 7 bases, V lost 0 bases, and 6 bases had no gene match. This CDR3 comprises 15 residues. The CDR3 DNA follows: TGCGCCAGCAGCTTGGCTGGACAGGGGGCCGGTGAGCAGTACTTC. This translates into CASSLAGQGAGEQYF.

This chain uses TRBV28 with TRBJ1-1; 9 nucleotides agree with TRBD1. V shed 4 bases and J 0 bases; nucleotides not matched to a gene: 9. Per the germline V gene, CDR1 is MDHEN and CDR2 is SYDVKM. This CDR3 is 17 amino acids long. This chain's CDR3 is CASSSPYRGRLNTEAFF. CDR3 nucleotide sequence: TGTGCCAGCAGTTCGCCATACAGGGGGCGGTTGAACACTGAAGCTTTCTTT.

The chain is built from TRBV7-6 and TRBJ2-7, with 12 bases matching TRBD2. CDR3 length equals 18 residues. The V gene end was trimmed by 1 base and the J gene end by 1 base; junction bases not matched to a gene: 8. In germline, CDR1 is SGHVS, CDR2 FNYEAQ. CDR3 nucleotides: TGTGCCAGCAGCTTAGGATGGGTGACTAGCGGGAGTTCCTACGAGCAGTACTTC. This gives the protein CASSLGWVTSGSSYEQYF. The whole variable domain, remainder taken from reference TRBV7-6 and TRBJ2-7, is GAGVSQSPRYKVTKRGQDVALRCDPISGHVSLYWYRQALGQGPEFLTYFNYEAQQDKSGLPNDRFSAERPEGSISTLTIQRTEQRDSAMYRCASSLGWVTSGSSYEQYFGPGTRLTVT.

CDR3 bases: TGTGCCAGCAGTTTACCAGGGAACACTGAAGCTTTCTTT. Its protein is CASSLPGNTEAFF. This sequence joins TRBV28 and TRBJ1-1; D unclear. This CDR3 has 13 residues. The V end was cut by 2 bases, the J end by 1 base, with 5 bases between. CDR1 and CDR2 from the germline V gene are MDHEN and SYDVKM.

The rearrangement links TRBV11-2 to TRBJ2-5, with D hard to call. V was pared by 5 bases and J by 1 base, with 8 bases between. CDR3 size: 13 residues. CDR1 and CDR2 from the germline V gene are SGHAT and FQNNGV. CDR3 sequence reads: CASSPTGQETQYF. The CDR3 region has the DNA TGTGCCAGCAGCCCTACCGGCCAAGAGACCCAGTACTTC.

The rearrangement links TRBV7-2 to TRBJ2-3; unclear D gene. The CDR3 sequence is 14 residues long. The ends were cut back, 1 base at V and 2 bases at J, with 7 bases in the middle. The V gene's germline CDR1 is SGHTA and CDR2 FQGNSA. CDR3 loop: CASSLDSTTDTQYF. The CDR3 coding sequence is TGTGCCAGCAGCTTAGATTCTACCACAGATACGCAGTATTTT.

For this clone: Other DNA sequences of this sample code for an identical CDR3. The chain is built from TRBV9 and TRBJ2-7, with a possible D match to TRBD2 (5 bases). The germline V gene has CDR1 SGDLS and CDR2 YYNGEE. CDR3 length equals 13 residues. V dropped 0 bases and J dropped 1 base, with 5 bases sitting between them. CDR3 loop: CASSVGGSYEQYF. CDR3 DNA: TGTGCCAGCAGCGTAGGCGGGTCCTACGAGCAGTACTTC. The complete variable domain, with remaining parts taken from reference TRBV9 and TRBJ2-7, reads DSGVTQTPKHLITATGQRVTLRCSPRSGDLSVYWYQQSLDQGLQFLIQYYNGEERAKGNILERFSAQQFPDLHSELNLSSLELGDSALYFCASSVGGSYEQYFGPGTRLTVT.